Given below is one T cell receptor beta chain in context. As originally analysed: Amplification with reference gene primers provided the estimates of nucleated cell counts. Here immunoSEQ multiplex PCR was the method, and the copy in TCRdb shows in-frame clones only, minus some. The D gene and trimming were derived from the DNA, and the V and J assignments and clone size from that table. The sample lists about 300,000 clones, 85% to 90% occurring once. Between the trimmed V and J ends, which lost 2 bases and 4 bases, there was a span of 12 bases. From germline, CDR1 is SGHNT and CDR2 YYREEE (reference sequence). The CDR3 is 14 amino acids. The record originates from a study of blood T cell repertoires in COVID-19.

This TCR came from a woman aged 45-59 years with COVID-19, enrolled during active disease. The chain couples TRBV5-4 to TRBJ1-2; D may be TRBD1 (5 bases). Sample: peripheral blood. The CDR3 DNA reads as TGTGCCAGCAGCTTTCCAGGGAAAGGCTATGGCTACACCTTC. Translation: CASSFPGKGYGYTF.